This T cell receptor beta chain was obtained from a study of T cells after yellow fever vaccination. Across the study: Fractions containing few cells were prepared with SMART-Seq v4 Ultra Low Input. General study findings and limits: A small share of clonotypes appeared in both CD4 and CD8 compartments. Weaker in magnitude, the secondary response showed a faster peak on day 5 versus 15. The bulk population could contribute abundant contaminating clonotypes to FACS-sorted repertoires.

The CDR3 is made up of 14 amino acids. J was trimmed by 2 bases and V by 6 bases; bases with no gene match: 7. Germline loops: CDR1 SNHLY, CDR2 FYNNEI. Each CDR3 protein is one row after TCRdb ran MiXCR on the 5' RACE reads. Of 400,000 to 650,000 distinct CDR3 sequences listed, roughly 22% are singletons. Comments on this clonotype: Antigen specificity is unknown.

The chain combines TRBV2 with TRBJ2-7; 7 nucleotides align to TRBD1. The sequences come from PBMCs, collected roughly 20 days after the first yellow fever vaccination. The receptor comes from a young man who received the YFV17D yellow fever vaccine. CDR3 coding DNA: TGTGCCAGCAGGGGACAGATCGGGGCCTACGAGCAGTACTTC. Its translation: CASRGQIGAYEQYF.